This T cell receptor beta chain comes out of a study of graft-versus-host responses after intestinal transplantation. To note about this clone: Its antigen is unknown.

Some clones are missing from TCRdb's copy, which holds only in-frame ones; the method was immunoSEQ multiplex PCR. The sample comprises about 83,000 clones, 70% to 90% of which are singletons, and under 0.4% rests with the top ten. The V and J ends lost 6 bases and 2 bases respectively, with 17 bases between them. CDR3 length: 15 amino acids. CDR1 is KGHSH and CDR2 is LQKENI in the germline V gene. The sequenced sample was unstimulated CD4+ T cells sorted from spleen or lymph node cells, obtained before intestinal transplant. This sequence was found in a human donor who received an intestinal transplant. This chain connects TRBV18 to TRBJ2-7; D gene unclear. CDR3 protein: CASSPSKAETYEQYF. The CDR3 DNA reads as TGTGCCAGCTCCCCGTCCAAGGCGGAGACCTACGAGCAGTACTTC.